These 9 T cell receptor beta chains originate from one sample sequenced in a study of blood T cell repertoires in COVID-19. Data came from immunoSEQ multiplex PCR; TCRdb stores just in-frame clones and leaves some out. The sample yields hundreds of thousands of clones, roughly 89% seen once. The sequencing sample was made of peripheral blood. These receptors were collected from a woman aged 30 to 39 with active or convalescent COVID-19.

This clone showed up just once. V and J are TRBV7-9 and TRBJ2-7; TRBD1 matches 9 bases. Trimming cost V 5 bases and J 5 bases; bases outside gene matches: 10. This CDR3 is built from 15 residues. Germline values: CDR1 SEHNR, CDR2 FQNEAQ (reference sequence). CDR3 residues: CASSPSLDRGHEQYF. In nucleotides, the CDR3 is TGTGCCAGCAGCCCTTCTTTGGACAGGGGCCACGAGCAGTACTTC.

The chain employs TRBV13 and TRBJ2-7; a possible D gene is TRBD2 (6 bases). V lost 5 bases and J 3 bases, leaving 17 bases between the germline ends. CDR3 size: 15 residues. Germline V CDR1 and CDR2: PRHDT, FYEKMQ (reference sequence). The CDR3 sequence: CASSGRLVLDYEQYF. As DNA, the CDR3 is TGTGCCAGCAGCGGCCGACTAGTCCTGGACTACGAGCAGTACTTC.

V usage is TRBV6-1 and J usage is TRBJ2-7; 7 nucleotides line up with TRBD1. The CDR3 spans 17 residues. J was trimmed by 1 base and V by 0 bases; bases with no gene match: 9. Germline CDR1 and CDR2: MNHNS and SASEGT. The CDR3 nucleotides are TGTGCCAGCAGTGAAGCTGGTCGGGGACAGTCATCCTACGAGCAGTACTTC. It is translated as CASSEAGRGQSSYEQYF.

The chain links TRBV18 to TRBJ2-3; D is unresolved. The CDR3 spans 14 residues. Trimming shortened V by 6 bases and J by 0 bases, and 10 bases separated the two germline ends. The germline gives CDR1 KGHSH, CDR2 LQKENI. CDR3 nucleotide sequence: TGTGCCAGCTCTCCCAGCGCCAGCACAGATACGCAGTATTTT. Its translation is CASSPSASTDTQYF.

The chain has TRBV4-1 and TRBJ1-2, with 9 bases lining up with TRBD1. Trimming cost V 4 bases and J 4 bases; bases outside gene matches: 19. This CDR3 comprises 19 residues. Germline V gene data show CDR1 as MGHRA and CDR2 as YSYEKL. Written as DNA, the CDR3 is TGCGCCAGCAGCCTATCACAGGGACAGGGAAATGACGGGAGCTATGGCTACACCTTC. It yields the protein CASSLSQGQGNDGSYGYTF.

The chain combines TRBV4-1 with TRBJ2-7; TRBD2 aligns across 10 bases. In germline, CDR1 is MGHRA, CDR2 YSYEKL. V gave up 1 base and J gave up 6 bases; unmatched junction bases: 9. CDR3 length equals 16 residues. The CDR3 loop reads CASSQGLAGVSVEQYF. CDR3 DNA: TGCGCCAGCAGCCAAGGGCTAGCGGGAGTCTCCGTCGAGCAGTACTTC.

The chain combines TRBV18 with TRBJ1-2; D gene unclear. The V and J ends lost 3 bases and 6 bases respectively, with 11 bases between them. This CDR3 spans 13 amino acids. Germline loops: CDR1 KGHSH, CDR2 LQKENI. The CDR3 DNA is TGTGCCAGCTCACCCCTACGCATCGATGGCTACACCTTC. It encodes CASSPLRIDGYTF.

The V and J genes are TRBV18 and TRBJ1-2; 7 bases are a match to TRBD1. Trimming at V came to 0 bases and at J to 4 bases, leaving 5 bases not matched to a gene. CDR3 length: 15 residues. The germline V gene has CDR1 KGHSH and CDR2 LQKENI. Written as DNA, the CDR3 is TGTGCCAGCTCACCACCGGGACAGAGCTCCTATGGCTACACCTTC. Its protein product is CASSPPGQSSYGYTF.

The rearrangement uses TRBV5-8 and TRBJ1-2; 10 nucleotides agree with TRBD1. Germline values: CDR1 SGHTS, CDR2 YDEGEE. Trimming at V came to 4 bases and at J to 7 bases, leaving 7 bases not matched to a gene. The CDR3 runs 14 residues. CDR3 DNA: TGTGCCAGCAGCCCCGGACAGGGGGTTTTTGGCTACACCTTC. Its translation: CASSPGQGVFGYTF.